Sequencing of this T cell receptor (beta chain) was carried out in a study of T cell changes during pregnancy in multiple sclerosis. TCRdb's copy holds only in-frame clones and misses some; the assay was immunoSEQ multiplex PCR. The sample shows 65,000 to 70,000 clones, around 92% of them seen only once. The germline V and J ends were trimmed by 6 bases and 2 bases, with 17 bases remaining between them. Germline V gene lookup returns CDR1 MDHEN and CDR2 SYDVKM. The CDR3 totals 15 residues. The material was peripheral blood, obtained in the third trimester of pregnancy. This TCR came from a female donor in good health, enrolled as a control in a pregnancy study. This sequence joins TRBV28 and TRBJ2-7; perhaps TRBD2 as D (5 bases). CDR3 nucleotides: TGTGCCAGCAGGGCTCACCCGGGAAAAACCTACGAGCAGTACTTC. The encoded protein is CASRAHPGKTYEQYF.